One TCR beta chain is described in this entry. This record belongs to a study of PD-L1 blockade in urothelial cancer. Turning to the study itself: Patients' atezolizumab regimen, 1,200 mg intravenously every 3 weeks, began around 2014.

Between the trimmed V and J ends, which lost 1 base and 3 bases, there was a span of 8 bases. This CDR3 is built from 13 residues. Germline lookup yields CDR1 SQVTM and CDR2 ANQGSEA. Repertoires were generated with immunoSEQ multiplex PCR, while TCRdb's copy carries only in-frame clones and drops some. The data show about 83,000 clones, 87% seen once. The V call is TRBV29-1, the J call TRBJ2-3; D possibly corresponds to TRBD1 (6 bases). This TCR was sampled from a woman aged 70-85 years with urothelial cancer. The sample in question was PBMCs, obtained around atezolizumab (anti-PD-L1) treatment. This CDR3 is CSVEGGRTDTQYF. The CDR3 bases are TGCAGCGTTGAAGGGGGGCGGACAGATACGCAGTATTTT.